This entry lists 17 T cell receptor beta chains sequenced from one sample in a study of blood T cell repertoires in COVID-19. Here immunoSEQ multiplex PCR was the method, and the copy in TCRdb shows in-frame clones only, minus some. This table holds about 82,000 clones, about 86% found once. The sample was peripheral blood. The receptors were sampled from a woman aged 60 to 75 with acute or convalescent COVID-19.

The V and J genes are TRBV10-3 and TRBJ1-2; perhaps TRBD1 as D (6 bases). Trimming took 10 bases from V and 6 from J, leaving 21 bases between them. The germline V gene has CDR1 ENHRY and CDR2 SYGVKD. The CDR3 is 14 amino acids. The CDR3 loop is CATSGQQGLDGYTF. CDR3 bases: TGTGCCACGTCGGGGCAACAGGGTTTGGATGGCTACACCTTC.

The V gene is TRBV3-1 (or the pseudogene TRBV3-2), the J gene TRBJ1-1; D is unclear. This CDR3 contains 12 residues. CDR1 LGHDT and CDR2 YNNKEL come from the germline V gene (reference sequence). V was clipped by 2 bases and J by 5 bases, with 6 bases between them. This CDR3 reads CASSQTFTEAFF. The CDR3, as DNA: TGTGCCAGCAGCCAAACATTTACTGAAGCTTTCTTT.

CDR3 loop: CASSAGTHTYEQYF. The DNA of the CDR3 is TGTGCCAGCAGTGCCGGGACACATACCTACGAGCAGTACTTC. J is TRBJ2-7 and V is TRBV2, with D tentatively TRBD1 (6 bases). The germline CDR1 and CDR2 sequences are SNHLY and FYNNEI. The CDR3 consists of 14 residues. V lost 4 bases and J lost 2, with 12 bases in between. The whole variable domain, filled in from reference TRBV2 and TRBJ2-7, reads EPEVTQTPSHQVTQMGQEVILRCVPISNHLYFYWYRQILGQKVEFLVSFYNNEISEKSEIFDDQFSVERPDGSNFTLKIRSTKLEDSAMYFCASSAGTHTYEQYFGPGTRLTVT.

DNA of the CDR3: TGTGCCAGCAGCTCCCGACTCCACACAGATACGCAGTATTTT. Residues: CASSSRLHTDTQYF. This chain joins TRBV11-3 and TRBJ2-3; D uncertain. V shed 4 bases and J shed 2 bases, with 10 bases lying between them. Germline-derived CDR1 and CDR2 are SGHNT and YENEEA. This CDR3 spans 14 amino acids.

The chain combines TRBV6-6 with TRBJ2-7; weak D call: TRBD2 (5 bases). Trimming pared 2 bases from V and 7 bases from J, leaving 12 bases between. CDR1 is MNHNY and CDR2 is SVGAGI in the germline V gene (reference sequence). This CDR3 has 13 residues. Here the CDR3 reads CASSYRGFGEQYF. As DNA, the CDR3 is TGTGCCAGCAGTTACCGGGGATTTGGAGAGCAGTACTTC.

The chain recombines TRBV30 with TRBJ2-7, with 9 bases matching TRBD2. Germline loops: CDR1 GTSNPN, CDR2 SVGIG (reference sequence). This CDR3 is built from 13 residues. V shed 0 bases and J 7 bases; nucleotides not matched to a gene: 4. In DNA form, the CDR3 reads TGTGCCTGGAGTGTAAACCTAGCGGGAGAGCAGTACTTC. It yields the protein CAWSVNLAGEQYF.

The V and J genes are TRBV5-5 and TRBJ1-5; D gene unclear. Germline V CDR1 and CDR2: SGHKS, YYEKEE (reference sequence). The CDR3 extends over 12 amino acids. V dropped 0 bases and J dropped 9 bases, with 7 bases sitting between them. DNA for the CDR3: TGTGCCAGCAGCTTGGATCTAACGCCCCAGCATTTT. It yields the protein CASSLDLTPQHF.

This clone has more than one count but fewer than ten. The rearrangement links TRBV12-2 to TRBJ2-7; the table's D call of TRBD2 was not tested on the DNA. TRBV12-2 counts as a pseudogene. The CDR3 extends over 15 amino acids. The CDR3 nucleotides read TGTGCAAGTCGCCGGGTCACGGAGGAGCCCTACGAGCAGTACTTC. It codes for CASRRVTEEPYEQYF.

This clone was recorded once. The chain recombines TRBV9 with TRBJ2-1; 10 bases map to TRBD2. The trim removed 3 bases at V and 1 base at J, leaving 4 bases unmatched. Germline loops: CDR1 SGDLS, CDR2 YYNGEE. This CDR3 contains 16 residues. CDR3 amino acids: CASSAGTSVSYNEQFF. CDR3 nucleotide sequence: TGTGCCAGCAGCGCCGGGACTAGCGTTTCCTACAATGAGCAGTTCTTC. The whole variable domain, filled in from reference TRBV9 and TRBJ2-1, reads DSGVTQTPKHLITATGQRVTLRCSPRSGDLSVYWYQQSLDQGLQFLIQYYNGEERAKGNILERFSAQQFPDLHSELNLSSLELGDSALYFCASSAGTSVSYNEQFFGPGTRLTVL.

The chain has TRBV7-9 and TRBJ2-3, with D possibly matching TRBD2 (6 bases). Trimming took 8 bases from V and 2 from J, leaving 17 bases between them. This CDR3 region has 15 residues. Germline assignment: CDR1 SEHNR and CDR2 FQNEAQ (reference sequence). CDR3 nucleotides: TGTGCCAGCCACAAGGGCGGGATAACCACAGATACGCAGTATTTT. Translating gives CASHKGGITTDTQYF.

J is TRBJ2-3 and V is TRBV24-1; 9 bases map to TRBD1. In germline, CDR1 is KGHDR, CDR2 SFDVKD. The CDR3 totals 17 residues. Trimming cost V 4 bases and J 2 bases; bases outside gene matches: 9. Here the CDR3 reads CATSDAGQGRDTDTQYF. DNA for the CDR3: TGTGCCACCAGTGACGCCGGACAGGGGAGGGACACAGATACGCAGTATTTT.

The V call is TRBV19, the J call TRBJ1-1, with D possibly matching TRBD1 (6 bases). V was trimmed by 4 bases and J by 4 bases, leaving 19 bases between them. The CDR3 has 16 amino acids. Germline CDR1 LNHDA, CDR2 SQIVND (reference sequence). The CDR3 region is CASSTGGRPFGTEAFF. The CDR3 coding sequence is TGTGCCAGTAGTACCGGGGGGCGTCCTTTCGGCACTGAAGCTTTCTTT.

CDR3 in amino acids: CSASSYSRYEQYF. The CDR3 DNA is TGCAGTGCTAGTTCTTACAGTCGCTACGAGCAGTACTTC. The chain combines TRBV20-1 with TRBJ2-7, with D uncertain. Germline V gives CDR1 DFQATT, CDR2 SNEGSKA (reference sequence). CDR3 length equals 13 residues. Trimming shortened V by 3 bases and J by 3 bases, and 12 bases separated the two germline ends.

This chain uses TRBV18 with TRBJ2-7; D might be TRBD1 (6 bases). The CDR3 covers 16 residues. Germline lookup yields CDR1 KGHSH and CDR2 LQKENI. V lost 0 bases, J lost 0 bases, and 12 bases lay in between. The CDR3 coding sequence is TGTGCCAGCTCACCACCGGTGAGGGGGAGCTCCTACGAGCAGTACTTC. Protein product: CASSPPVRGSSYEQYF.

The chain couples TRBV6-2 or TRBV6-3 to TRBJ1-4; a possible D gene is TRBD1 (5 bases). This CDR3 region has 15 residues. Germline loops: CDR1 MNHEY, CDR2 SVGEGT. Trimming stripped 2 bases from V and 6 bases from J, with 13 bases between. The CDR3 region has the DNA TGTGCCAGCAGTTACATCAGGGAAAAGGATGAAAAACTGTTTTTT. Translated, it gives CASSYIREKDEKLFF.

The rearrangement uses TRBV9 and TRBJ2-2; TRBD2 agrees at 14 bases. There are 18 residues in the CDR3. Germline V gives CDR1 SGDLS, CDR2 YYNGEE. The V and J ends lost 6 bases and 4 bases, in that order; junction bases with no gene match: 11. The CDR3 DNA sequence: TGTGCCAGCATTAAAAAGACTAGCGGGAGGGTTAGCACCGGGGAGCTGTTTTTT. Encoded protein: CASIKKTSGRVSTGELFF.

This clone was found once. The chain carries TRBV7-9 and TRBJ1-1; 8 bases fit TRBD1. The CDR3 runs to 15 residues. Germline V CDR1 and CDR2: SEHNR, FQNEAQ (reference sequence). Trimming removed 3 bases from V and 4 bases from J; junction bases left unmatched: 7. CDR3 region: CASSFLGTGGTEAFF. CDR3 coding DNA: TGTGCCAGCAGCTTTTTAGGGACAGGTGGCACTGAAGCTTTCTTT.